This T cell receptor beta chain was obtained from a study of shared clonotypes between healthy human individuals. TCRdb's table, derived via immunoSEQ multiplex PCR, lists solely in-frame clones and lacks some. The data show 2 million to 2.5 million clones, with roughly 92% seen just once and around 0.35% held by the top ten. CDR3 length equals 13 residues. Looked up from germline, CDR1 is SNHLY and CDR2 is FYNNEI. Trimming left V 3 bases short and J 5 bases short, with 10 bases between. Whole-study results and caveats: The study found about 4.6% of naive CD4 clonotypes shared across several donors.

In the case of this clone: Its target is unknown.

Splitting the CD4+ cells yielded a CD45RA+ naive subset and a CD45RA-negative memory subset. The chain combines TRBV2 with TRBJ2-5, with D unresolved. The sample taken for sequencing was naive CD4+ T cells from PBMCs. The sample's subset: CD45RA+ positively selected. The origin of this receptor is a man younger than 30 in good health. Some clones in this sample may be carry-over from other donors' samples. CDR3: CASSDSDGETQYF. The CDR3 region has the DNA TGTGCCAGCAGTGATTCGGACGGTGAGACCCAGTACTTC. Filled out from reference TRBV2 and TRBJ2-5, the complete variable domain reads EPEVTQTPSHQVTQMGQEVILRCVPISNHLYFYWYRQILGQKVEFLVSFYNNEISEKSEIFDDQFSVERPDGSNFTLKIRSTKLEDSAMYFCASSDSDGETQYFGPGTRLLVL.